Shown below are 28 T cell receptor beta chains from a single sample sequenced in a study of control samples from healthy donors and cancer patients. Only in-frame clones appear in the TCRdb table, and some are missing; sequencing was by immunoSEQ multiplex PCR. The sample has over 150,000 clones, 75% to 95% seen once. The sequenced sample consisted of blood. The receptors originated from a woman between 40 and 50 years old in good health.

The chain has TRBV7-9 and TRBJ1-1; 7 bases are shared with TRBD1. The CDR3 consists of 14 residues. Germline CDR1 and CDR2: SEHNR and FQNEAQ (reference sequence). The CDR3, as DNA: TGTGCGACCTTAAAACAGGGGCCCATCACTGAAGCTTTCTTT. This sequence encodes CATLKQGPITEAFF.

The chain combines TRBV4-1 with TRBJ2-1; 11 positions agree with TRBD2. Germline lookup yields CDR1 MGHRA and CDR2 YSYEKL. The CDR3 loop spans 16 amino acids. Germline trimming cut 4 bases from V and 2 bases from J; bases unmatched to any gene: 4. The CDR3 region has the DNA TGCGCCAGCAGCCGGACGACTAGCGGGGCCTACAATGAGCAGTTCTTC. Encoded protein: CASSRTTSGAYNEQFF.

The rearrangement joins TRBV19 to TRBJ2-1; TRBD2 aligns across 11 bases. This CDR3 is 16 amino acids long. From germline, CDR1 is LNHDA and CDR2 SQIVND (reference sequence). V gave up 2 bases and J gave up 2 bases; unmatched junction bases: 2. This chain's CDR3 is CASSIKTSGTYNEQFF. In nucleotides, the CDR3 is TGTGCCAGTAGTATAAAGACTAGCGGGACCTACAATGAGCAGTTCTTC. The full variable domain, completed using reference TRBV19 and TRBJ2-1, is DGGITQSPKYLFRKEGQNVTLSCEQNLNHDAMYWYRQDPGQGLRLIYYSQIVNDFQKGDIAEGYSVSREKKESFPLTVTSAQKNPTAFYLCASSIKTSGTYNEQFFGPGTRLTVL.

The V call is TRBV19, the J call TRBJ2-1; D may be TRBD2 (5 bases). CDR1 and CDR2 from the germline V gene are LNHDA and SQIVND (reference sequence). The V end lost 5 bases, the J end lost 5 bases, and 16 bases lay between the germline ends. The CDR3 runs to 15 residues. The CDR3: CASSFSVDGNNEQFF. The DNA for the CDR3 is TGTGCCAGTAGTTTCTCCGTCGACGGGAACAATGAGCAGTTCTTC.

The genes are TRBV7-9 and TRBJ1-2, with no clear D. Germline V gene lookup returns CDR1 SEHNR and CDR2 FQNEAQ (reference sequence). Trimming removed 3 bases from V and 3 bases from J, with 11 bases in between. There are 14 residues in the CDR3. For the CDR3, the DNA is TGTGCCAGCAGCTTCGGGGTGGAGGACTATGGCTACACCTTC. This encodes CASSFGVEDYGYTF.

The chain has TRBV2 and TRBJ2-6; unclear D gene. Germline V gives CDR1 SNHLY, CDR2 FYNNEI. The CDR3 totals 14 residues. V was pared by 7 bases and J by 1 base, with 8 bases between. CDR3: CASKEDSGANVLTF. The CDR3, as DNA: TGTGCCAGCAAAGAGGATTCTGGGGCCAACGTCCTGACTTTC.

This clone was counted a single time. V and J are TRBV19 and TRBJ2-5; a possible D gene is TRBD1 (6 bases). V lost 4 bases to trimming and J lost 4 bases, with 10 bases between them. The germline V gene has CDR1 LNHDA and CDR2 SQIVND (reference sequence). This CDR3 has 13 amino acids. CDR3 DNA: TGTGCCAGTAGTACTAACAGGGCAGAGACCCAGTACTTC. Translation: CASSTNRAETQYF.

The J gene is TRBJ2-3, the V gene TRBV5-1, with 9 bases aligning to TRBD2. After removal of 4 bases from V and 0 bases from J, the junction contained 0 bases not matched to a gene. Per the germline V gene, CDR1 is SGHRS and CDR2 is YFSETQ. This CDR3 is built from 14 residues. CDR3 DNA sequence: TGCGCCAGCAGCGCGGGGGGGAGCACAGATACGCAGTATTTT. Translated, it gives CASSAGGSTDTQYF.

The gene calls are TRBV19 and TRBJ2-7; 9 bases map to TRBD1. With V trimmed by 8 bases and J by 6 bases, 8 bases remained unmatched. CDR1 is LNHDA, CDR2 SQIVND, per germline (reference sequence). The CDR3 is 13 amino acids. The CDR3 protein is CASRSGTGREQYF. DNA for the CDR3: TGTGCCAGTCGATCCGGGACAGGGCGCGAGCAGTACTTC. Looking up the rest from reference TRBV19 and TRBJ2-7 gives the full variable domain: DGGITQSPKYLFRKEGQNVTLSCEQNLNHDAMYWYRQDPGQGLRLIYYSQIVNDFQKGDIAEGYSVSREKKESFPLTVTSAQKNPTAFYLCASRSGTGREQYFGPGTRLTVT.

The CDR3 loop reads CATSRDTVDEQFF. The CDR3, as DNA: TGTGCCACCAGCAGAGATACGGTCGATGAGCAGTTCTTC. This chain uses TRBV15 with TRBJ2-1, with D unclear. This CDR3 region has 13 residues. V lost 0 bases and J 8 bases, leaving 8 bases between the germline ends. CDR1 is LNHNV, CDR2 YYDKDF, per germline (reference sequence).

With respect to this clone: One end of the junction does not line up with germline, which may come from a read error. V usage is TRBV9 and J usage is TRBJ2-7; 8 bases line up with TRBD2. Germline CDR1 is SGDLS and CDR2 is YYNGEE. The CDR3 length is 12 residues. CDR3 region: CASSVWTGGFPF. DNA for the CDR3: TGTGCCAGCAGCGTCTGGACGGGGGGGTTCCCATTC.

The V call is TRBV5-8, the J call TRBJ1-6, with D uncertain. CDR3 size: 14 residues. Deletions cut 0 bases from V and 7 bases from J, with 8 bases between. Germline V gene data show CDR1 as SGHTS and CDR2 as YDEGEE. The CDR3 loop reads CASSLGPVNSPLHF. The CDR3 coding sequence is TGTGCCAGCAGCTTGGGTCCAGTAAATTCACCCCTCCACTTT.

The J gene is TRBJ2-3, the V gene TRBV10-1, with a tentative D call TRBD2 (7 bases). The CDR3 sequence is 13 residues long. The V and J ends lost 8 bases and 4 bases respectively, with 13 bases between them. The germline V gene has CDR1 WNHNN and CDR2 SYGVQD (reference sequence). CDR3 sequence (DNA): TGCGCCAGCGGGGGGGCTGGGCCAGATACGCAGTATTTT. Its translation is CASGGAGPDTQYF.

This clone was detected only once. The chain combines TRBV14 with TRBJ2-1; 9 positions match TRBD2. The germline V gene encodes CDR1 SGHDN and CDR2 FVKESK. J was trimmed by 5 bases and V by 0 bases; bases with no gene match: 8. The CDR3 extends over 17 amino acids. The chain's CDR3 is CASSQDSWVAGDNEQFF. DNA of the CDR3: TGTGCCAGCAGCCAAGATTCCTGGGTAGCGGGGGACAATGAGCAGTTCTTC.

The J gene is TRBJ1-1, the V gene TRBV10-3; no definite D call. Germline CDR1 reads ENHRY; CDR2 reads SYGVKD. The CDR3 contains 16 residues. Trimming took off 3 bases at V and 0 bases at J, with 14 bases between the two ends. The CDR3 region is CAISEVGPDMNTEAFF. The CDR3 DNA sequence: TGTGCCATCAGTGAAGTCGGGCCGGATATGAACACTGAAGCTTTCTTT.

The chain links TRBV18 to TRBJ2-7; D is perhaps TRBD1 (5 bases). Germline V gives CDR1 KGHSH, CDR2 LQKENI. The CDR3 length is 16 residues. V was cut by 1 base and J by 5 bases, with 18 bases left in between. The CDR3 region is CASSPLWNRKNHEQYF. The CDR3 region has the DNA TGTGCCAGCTCACCACTTTGGAACAGGAAAAACCACGAGCAGTACTTC.

V gene TRBV5-1 combines with J gene TRBJ2-7, with D possibly TRBD2 on 5 matching bases. The CDR3 totals 14 residues. Trimming took off 1 base at V and 4 bases at J, with 12 bases between the two ends. The germline V gene encodes CDR1 SGHRS and CDR2 YFSETQ. DNA of the CDR3: TGCGCCAGCAGCTTGAGAGGGCAGGAGTACGAGCAGTACTTC. It encodes CASSLRGQEYEQYF.

A single count supports this clone. This chain connects TRBV18 to TRBJ1-3; 8 bases align to TRBD1. The CDR3 runs 15 residues. V shed 0 bases, J shed 9 bases, and the junction held 7 bases outside the gene matches. Germline V gene data show CDR1 as KGHSH and CDR2 as LQKENI. The CDR3 protein is CASSPPGQAGGTIYF. Written as DNA, the CDR3 is TGTGCCAGCTCACCACCGGGACAGGCTGGTGGCACCATATATTTT.

The rearrangement uses TRBV5-1 and TRBJ1-1; D uncertain. CDR3 length: 12 residues. Germline CDR1 and CDR2: SGHRS and YFSETQ. The V gene lost 0 bases and the J gene lost 6 bases, with 6 bases spanning the gap. The DNA of the CDR3 is TGCGCCAGCAGCTTGGGTGAGGCTGAAGCTTTCTTT. This gives the protein CASSLGEAEAFF.

The chain uses TRBV5-6 and TRBJ2-1; either TRBD1 or TRBD2 may fit D (5 bases each). The CDR3 totals 15 residues. From germline, CDR1 is SGHDT and CDR2 YYEEEE. V lost 0 bases to trimming and J lost 6 bases, with 13 bases between them. The DNA of the CDR3 is TGTGCCAGCAGCTTGGTATGGGGGTCGGGCAATGAGCAGTTCTTC. It codes for CASSLVWGSGNEQFF.

This clone appeared a single time. CDR3 in DNA: TGTGCCAGCAGCCGGGACAGGCCCAAGACCCAGTACTTC. Protein sequence: CASSRDRPKTQYF. V is TRBV12-3 or TRBV12-4 and J is TRBJ2-5; 8 bases are shared with TRBD1. The V gene end was trimmed by 6 bases and the J gene end by 6 bases; junction bases not matched to a gene: 6. The CDR3 sequence is 13 residues long.

This chain uses TRBV19 with TRBJ2-5; no clear D gene. V lost 8 bases, J lost 4 bases, and 5 bases lay in between. Germline CDR1 LNHDA, CDR2 SQIVND (reference sequence). CDR3 size: 10 residues. DNA for the CDR3: TGTGCCAGTGGTCGAGAGACCCAGTACTTC. As protein: CASGRETQYF.

This clone was detected only once. The chain employs TRBV13 and TRBJ2-7; D perhaps matches TRBD1 (6 bases). V lost 5 bases to trimming and J lost 0 bases, with 17 bases between them. The CDR3 is made up of 16 amino acids. CDR1 and CDR2 from the germline V gene are PRHDT and FYEKMQ (reference sequence). The CDR3 DNA follows: TGTGCCAGCAGCAAGCGATTAGGGGGAAGCTCCTACGAGCAGTACTTC. Protein: CASSKRLGGSSYEQYF.

This clone was picked up many times. The rearrangement joins TRBV7-9 to TRBJ2-7, with 8 bases matching TRBD1. The V segment lost 6 bases and the J segment 7 bases; nucleotides outside the gene matches: 11. CDR3 length equals 14 residues. CDR1 is SEHNR, CDR2 FQNEAQ, per germline (reference sequence). The CDR3 DNA is TGTGCCAGCAGATCGACAGGGGATCCGGGGGAGCAGTACTTC. It translates to CASRSTGDPGEQYF.

This clone was recorded only once. CDR3: CASSPRSGEIWTEAFF. CDR3 bases: TGTGCCAGCAGCCCCCGTTCAGGTGAAATCTGGACTGAAGCTTTCTTT. The rearrangement uses TRBV7-9 and TRBJ1-1; the D is unclear. The CDR3 has 16 amino acids. Germline CDR1 reads SEHNR; CDR2 reads FQNEAQ (reference sequence). Trimming pared 5 bases from V and 5 bases from J, leaving 21 bases between.

The chain has TRBV19 and TRBJ2-3; D not resolved. Trimming shortened V by 6 bases and J by 0 bases, and 10 bases separated the two germline ends. Germline CDR1 reads LNHDA; CDR2 reads SQIVND (reference sequence). This CDR3 has 14 amino acids. The CDR3 region has the DNA TGTGCCAGTAGGCAGGAATCTAGCACAGATACGCAGTATTTT. The encoded protein is CASRQESSTDTQYF.

This sequence joins TRBV18 and TRBJ1-1; D not resolved. V lost 0 bases, J lost 5 bases, and 13 bases lay in between. Germline values: CDR1 KGHSH, CDR2 LQKENI. The CDR3 is 15 amino acids. Written as DNA, the CDR3 is TGTGCCAGCTCACCACCTCGGTCGGGGAAAACTGAAGCTTTCTTT. Translated: CASSPPRSGKTEAFF.

The chain carries TRBV6-1 and TRBJ1-5, with 7 bases identical to TRBD1. The CDR3 consists of 16 residues. Germline CDR1 reads MNHNS; CDR2 reads SASEGT. V shed 4 bases and J 6 bases; nucleotides not matched to a gene: 12. CDR3 sequence reads: CASSAYPTGVVQPQHF. The CDR3 bases are TGTGCCAGCAGTGCGTACCCAACAGGGGTGGTTCAGCCCCAGCATTTT.